This TCR beta chain was recorded in a study of blood T cell repertoires in COVID-19. At the level of the study: In each case, the material was cDNA or gDNA derived from T cells, B-cell-depleted T cells, or PBMCs.

The CDR3 loop spans 16 amino acids. Unmatched junction bases numbered 11, after V lost 6 bases and J lost 4 bases. Per germline, CDR1 KGHSH and CDR2 LQKENI. In the original workflow: Estimation of nucleated cell counts was performed using reference gene primer amplification. TCRdb's table, derived via immunoSEQ multiplex PCR, lists solely in-frame clones and lacks some. V, J and clone size are taken as reported in that table, and D and trimming were inferred from the DNA itself. Altogether tens of thousands of clones are present, about 89% being singletons, with the ten largest covering approximately 1%.

Material for sequencing was peripheral blood. This chain links TRBV18 with TRBJ2-1; 8 nucleotides line up with TRBD2. This receptor was identified in a human donor in a cohort sampled during active COVID-19. DNA for the CDR3: TGTGCCAGCTCGTCCCGAGGGTTAGCGGGGTACAATGAGCAGTTCTTC. It yields the protein CASSSRGLAGYNEQFF. The complete variable domain, with remaining parts taken from reference TRBV18 and TRBJ2-1, reads NAGVMQNPRHLVRRRGQEARLRCSPMKGHSHVYWYRQLPEEGLKFMVYLQKENIIDESGMPKERFSAEFPKEGPSILRIQQVVRGDSAAYFCASSSRGLAGYNEQFFGPGTRLTVL.